The rows below give T cell receptor beta chains drawn from one sample of a study of cytomegalovirus exposure and HLA in healthy donors. Profiling relied on immunoSEQ multiplex PCR, and the TCRdb table lists in-frame clones only, not all of them. The sample holds about 210,000 clones. Sequenced sample: PBMCs. The receptors come from a woman aged 30 to 39 in good health and CMV-seropositive. CDR3s include the opening cysteine and the closing phenylalanine or tryptophan. The order of the fields is V gene, D gene, J gene, CDR3 DNA, CDR3 protein. A D gene is named only where the DNA matches it firmly.

v_gene: TRBV5-4
d_gene: -
j_gene: TRBJ1-1
CDR3nt: TGTGCCAGCAGCTTGGGGGGGCCCAGGGAGAACACTGAAGCTTTCTTT
CDR3aa: CASSLGGPRENTEAFF

v_gene: TRBV7-9
d_gene: TRBD1
j_gene: TRBJ1-2
CDR3nt: TGTGCCAGCAGCTTAGATACGCGACAGGGGAGTGGCTACACCTTC
CDR3aa: CASSLDTRQGSGYTF

v_gene: TRBV28
d_gene: TRBD1
j_gene: TRBJ2-4
CDR3nt: TGTGCCAGCAGCTCGAAGGGGGCATGGGCCAAAAACATTCAGTACTTC
CDR3aa: CASSSKGAWAKNIQYF

v_gene: TRBV15
d_gene: -
j_gene: TRBJ1-1
CDR3nt: TGTGCCACCAGCAGAGACCAGGTATCCACTGAAGCTTTCTTT
CDR3aa: CATSRDQVSTEAFF

v_gene: TRBV25-1
d_gene: -
j_gene: TRBJ2-7
CDR3nt: TGTGCCAGCAGTGAATATAGCCAAGGACACAAAGCCTACGAGCAGTACTTC
CDR3aa: CASSEYSQGHKAYEQYF

v_gene: TRBV27
d_gene: TRBD1
j_gene: TRBJ2-7
CDR3nt: TGTGCCAGCAGTCCATACGGACAGGGGGGCGAGCAGTACTTC
CDR3aa: CASSPYGQGGEQYF

v_gene: TRBV30
d_gene: -
j_gene: TRBJ1-6
CDR3nt: TGTGCCTGGAGTGTACTTGAAGGGGTCAATTCACCCCTCCACTTT
CDR3aa: CAWSVLEGVNSPLHF

v_gene: TRBV28
d_gene: TRBD1
j_gene: TRBJ1-2
CDR3nt: TGTGCCAGCAGTTTCAGAACCGGGACAGGGTATGGCTACACCTTC
CDR3aa: CASSFRTGTGYGYTF

v_gene: TRBV7-8
d_gene: TRBD1
j_gene: TRBJ2-7
CDR3nt: TGTGCCAGCAGCTTTGGGAGGGCGGACAGGGGTTACGAGCAGTACTTC
CDR3aa: CASSFGRADRGYEQYF

v_gene: TRBV7-9
d_gene: -
j_gene: TRBJ1-2
CDR3nt: TGTGCCAGCAGCGTCCGGGACACTTATGGCTACACCTTC
CDR3aa: CASSVRDTYGYTF

v_gene: TRBV6-6
d_gene: -
j_gene: TRBJ2-3
CDR3nt: TGTGCCAGCAGTTACCTGGCTAGCATAGATACGCAGTATTTT
CDR3aa: CASSYLASIDTQYF

v_gene: TRBV11-2
d_gene: TRBD1
j_gene: TRBJ1-5
CDR3nt: TGTGCCAGCAGCCTTGACAGGGGACAGCCCCAGCATTTT
CDR3aa: CASSLDRGQPQHF

v_gene: TRBV6-5
d_gene: TRBD1
j_gene: TRBJ1-6
CDR3nt: TGTGCCAGCAGTTACCACGGACAGGGGGCTCCACCCCTCCACTTT
CDR3aa: CASSYHGQGAPPLHF

v_gene: TRBV18
d_gene: TRBD1
j_gene: TRBJ2-7
CDR3nt: TGTGCCAGCTCACCACCTGGGACAGTAACCACCTACGAGCAGTACTTC
CDR3aa: CASSPPGTVTTYEQYF

v_gene: TRBV29-1
d_gene: TRBD1
j_gene: TRBJ1-2
CDR3nt: TGCAGCGCCTATAAGCCGGGACAGGAAAACTATGGCTACACCTTC
CDR3aa: CSAYKPGQENYGYTF

v_gene: TRBV7-9
d_gene: -
j_gene: TRBJ1-2
CDR3nt: TGTGCCAGCAGCTTAGCAGGAAGCGGATTTTTTAACTATGGCTACACCTTC
CDR3aa: CASSLAGSGFFNYGYTF

v_gene: TRBV2
d_gene: TRBD2
j_gene: TRBJ2-3
CDR3nt: TGTGCCAGCACTAGTTCTAGCGGGAGGGTTAGCACAGATACGCAGTATTTT
CDR3aa: CASTSSSGRVSTDTQYF

v_gene: TRBV28
d_gene: TRBD2
j_gene: TRBJ2-5
CDR3nt: TGTGCCAGTAGGGGTCTAGCGGGAGGAAGAGAGACCCAGTACTTC
CDR3aa: CASRGLAGGRETQYF

v_gene: TRBV6-5
d_gene: TRBD1
j_gene: TRBJ1-2
CDR3nt: TGTGCCAGCACTACGACAGGGGACTATGGCTACACCTTC
CDR3aa: CASTTTGDYGYTF

v_gene: TRBV4-2
d_gene: -
j_gene: TRBJ1-3
CDR3nt: TGTGCCAGCAGCCAAGTAACAGGAGCTGGAAACACCATATATTTT
CDR3aa: CASSQVTGAGNTIYF

v_gene: TRBV6-1
d_gene: -
j_gene: TRBJ1-1
CDR3nt: TGTGCCAGCAGTGAAGCGCGCCGCGGTGAAGCTTTCTTT
CDR3aa: CASSEARRGEAFF

v_gene: TRBV30
d_gene: -
j_gene: TRBJ2-3
CDR3nt: TGTGCCTGGAGTCGCGGTATGGGCGGGAGCACAGATACGCAGTATTTT
CDR3aa: CAWSRGMGGSTDTQYF

v_gene: TRBV14
d_gene: TRBD2
j_gene: TRBJ2-1
CDR3nt: TGTGCCAGCAGCTCCCGTCCGGGGGGGGTCCACAATGAGCAGTTCTTC
CDR3aa: CASSSRPGGVHNEQFF

v_gene: TRBV12-5
d_gene: -
j_gene: TRBJ2-1
CDR3nt: TGTGCTAGTGGTTTGGTACTGGCTAGCGCCTCAAATTACAATGAGCAGTTCTTC
CDR3aa: CASGLVLASASNYNEQFF

v_gene: TRBV18
d_gene: -
j_gene: TRBJ2-5
CDR3nt: TGTGCCAGCTCACCACCGGGACTCGGGCCAGAGACCCAGTACTTC
CDR3aa: CASSPPGLGPETQYF

v_gene: TRBV7-6
d_gene: -
j_gene: TRBJ2-1
CDR3nt: TGTGCCAGCGCGAAGGGGGGGGTTGGCTACAATGAGCAGTTCTTC
CDR3aa: CASAKGGVGYNEQFF

v_gene: TRBV19
d_gene: -
j_gene: TRBJ1-1
CDR3nt: TGTGCCAGTAGTATAGTAGTCCGGGGCACTGAAGCTTTCTTT
CDR3aa: CASSIVVRGTEAFF

v_gene: TRBV7-2
d_gene: TRBD2
j_gene: TRBJ2-5
CDR3nt: TGTGCCAGCAGCTTTGTAGCGGGAGAAGAGACCCAGTACTTC
CDR3aa: CASSFVAGEETQYF

v_gene: TRBV30
d_gene: -
j_gene: TRBJ2-1
CDR3nt: TGTGCCTGGAGTGACTATGGTGAGCAGTTCTTC
CDR3aa: CAWSDYGEQFF

v_gene: TRBV5-1
d_gene: -
j_gene: TRBJ1-1
CDR3nt: TGCGCCAGCAGCCGGGAACAGAACACTGAAGCTTTCTTT
CDR3aa: CASSREQNTEAFF

v_gene: TRBV6-6
d_gene: TRBD1
j_gene: TRBJ1-2
CDR3nt: TGCGCCAGCAGTTATCGGGACAGGGGGCAGAGCTATGGCTACACCTTC
CDR3aa: CASSYRDRGQSYGYTF

v_gene: TRBV2
d_gene: -
j_gene: TRBJ2-7
CDR3nt: TGTGCCAGCAGTAGGACGGGACTCAGCTCCTACGAGCAGTACTTC
CDR3aa: CASSRTGLSSYEQYF